The following is a T cell receptor beta chain sequence with its context. Documented time point: newly diagnosed GD, antithyroid drugs for less than 3 months. Following extraction of RNA from PBMCs, that RNA was used to make the TCR library. It was by American Thyroid Association guidelines that Graves' disease was diagnosed. Libraries of TCR beta came from iRepertoire HTBI primers plus Arm-PCR of CDR3 regions. Per the original data handling: Spanning all samples, the identified segments comprised about 62 TRBV and around 15 TRBJ. TCRdb itself ran the multiplex PCR reads through MiXCR, one entry per CDR3 protein. TCRdb, not the authors, supplied the V and J calls. The table includes about 460,000 distinct CDR3 sequences, 14% detected once. This entry comes from a study of regulatory T cells in long-lasting Graves disease. This sample was also put to use in a study of T cells in Graves' hyperthyroidism and ophthalmopathy.

This TCR came from a woman between 50 and 59 years old with Graves disease. This specimen consisted of peripheral blood mononuclear cells (PBMCs), obtained at new diagnosis, from a patient treated with antithyroid drugs.

CDR3: CASSYSLGRTEAFF. For the CDR3, the DNA is TGTGCCAGCAGTTACTCGTTGGGTAGGACTGAAGCTTTCTTT. The V call is TRBV6-2 or TRBV6-3, the J call TRBJ1-1; D unresolved. Germline V gene sequence: CDR1 MNHEY, CDR2 SVGEGT. There are 14 residues in the CDR3. V lost 0 bases and J lost 5, with 10 bases in between.